This T cell receptor beta chain came from a study of T cell responses to AZD1222 COVID-19 vaccine (dated by TCRdb to the early 2020s). A note on the overall study: AZD1222 recipients with second doses at about 4 weeks or about 12 weeks were pooled, because spike-specific TCR depth and breadth did not differ between schedules. TCR sequencing was performed for some 250 trial participants, of whom about 200 were given two doses of AZD1222 and around 25 were given two doses of MenACWY control vaccine. Trial participants were enrolled by age into 18-55, 56-69 and 70-plus year subgroups, with around 150, 28 and 57 TCR-sequenced participants respectively. Results the study describes overall, beyond this receptor: Because no day 14 peak-response samples were available, repertoires were characterized only after the peak T cell response. Most participants were white British and females outnumbered males, and the authors suggested that clonal diversity may have been underestimated. Reportedly, almost half of the unique spike-specific TCRs recognized epitopes lying outside the regions that are mutated in the B.1.351 and B.1.1.7 variants. A significant rise in spike-specific TCR breadth and depth was observed after two AZD1222 doses relative to day 0 and relative to MenACWY recipients. In the small 56-69-year group, the increase in depth fell short of significance, most likely because of low power. Conclusions about previously exposed vaccinees are limited because only six or seven AZD1222 recipients were SARS-CoV-2 seropositive at baseline. The whole spike protein was spanned by vaccine-associated CD4 TCRs, and dominant responses were seen in regions 160-218 and 743-854.

The sample's time point label, decoded: baseline before first vaccination. Vaccinee samples were obtained from the UK trials COV001 and COV002, which included a single-blind randomized controlled phase 2/3 trial of AZD1222 (ChAdOx1 nCoV-19) in healthy adults. For TCRbeta chain sequencing, PBMC samples from trial participants were taken at day 0 and at day 28 after the second dose. The CDR3 regions of human TCRbeta chains were analyzed by immunosequencing. In the paper's pipeline: TCRs in the repertoires were matched against a reference library of SARS-CoV-2-specific TCRs that had been generated with the MIRA antigen-specificity platform. Breadth was defined as the fraction of unique TCRs that were SARS-CoV-2-associated. Depth was defined as the fraction of total T cells that were SARS-CoV-2-associated. Each spike-specific TCR was assigned to its reactive spike region and to a CD4 or CD8 class using the MIRA data. Log10-transformed breadth and depth values were compared by one-way ANOVA with Sidak's multiple comparisons tests. Entries here come from immuneACCESS through TCRdb and include only in-frame sequences with V and J called. Some clones fail to appear in such tables; in the studies checked, an unresolved V gene covers under half of the shortfall, and the cause of the remainder is unknown. Clonal size and the V and J genes are those of that table, whereas D and trimming came from the DNA. This sample is represented by some 130,000 clones; roughly 88% of them were singletons. The ten largest clones add up to over 3% of the sample.

Turning to this clone: Its antigen is currently not known. There are no base qualities to consult, and no much larger clone falls within one base.

Reading from cysteine to phenylalanine, the CDR3 counts 14 amino acids. Left in the record is the CDR3 DNA by itself, 42 bases read in frame from the first base. V loses 4 bases of germline sequence and J loses 5 bases, and the interval between the two ends is 15 bases. From a lookup of the germline V gene, CDR1 and CDR2 are SGDLS and YYNGEE. The chain employs TRBV9 and TRBJ1-1, with the D gene too uncertain to name. This sequence originates from an adult in good health. This specimen consisted of peripheral blood, obtained on day 0 of AZD1222 vaccination. The CDR3 region has the sequence CASSSRGGYTEAFF. The DNA reads as follows: TGTGCCAGCAGCTCCCGCGGAGGTTATACTGAAGCTTTCTTT. Joined to the reference TRBV9 and TRBJ1-1 proteins, this CDR3 gives the full variable domain: DSGVTQTPKHLITATGQRVTLRCSPRSGDLSVYWYQQSLDQGLQFLIQYYNGEERAKGNILERFSAQQFPDLHSELNLSSLELGDSALYFCASSSRGGYTEAFFGQGTRLTVV.